The entry that follows covers one TCR beta chain sequence. This clone's antigen is unknown. Base qualities were left out, and no much larger clone turns up one base away. This sample is drawn from a study of blood T cell repertoires in COVID-19 (dated by TCRdb to about 2020). Background on the whole study: The collaborator samples originated in the United States, Italy and Spain and spanned the acute and convalescent phases of COVID-19. The prospective study material was composed of cDNA or gDNA derived from T cells, B-cell-depleted T cells, or PBMCs. Subjects who had been exposed to COVID-19, were actively infected with it, or had recovered from it provided the deeply sampled blood TCRbeta repertoires that made up the dataset. A freely available public database, intended as a resource for researchers studying the immune response to SARS-CoV-2, is where the repertoires were released. Samples came from the ongoing ImmuneRACE study (first 160 participants) plus 1,254 subjects from 6 global collaborators. Nearly every sample came with metadata listing a de-identified subject ID, COVID-19 status, age in years and sex. Where available, HLA class I and class II types were obtained from metadata supplied by the sample provider rather than from assay-based typing. What the authors observed across the whole study: The amount of clinical and demographic metadata varied by source and participant and was provided uncurated.

At one collaborating source in Seattle, patients were enrolled during active infection and were followed longitudinally through the course of disease. Each collaborating institution followed its own protocols to collect whole blood in K2EDTA tubes. For TCRbeta analysis, collaborator samples were shipped as frozen whole blood, as isolated PBMCs, or as DNA extracted from either sample type. The immunoSEQ Assay, a bias-controlled multiplex PCR, was used to amplify TCRbeta CDR3 regions from genomic DNA. Per the authors' processing: Nucleated cell counts per sample were estimated from amplification of reference gene primers within the assay. To quantify the absolute abundance of each unique TCRbeta CDR3 rearrangement, sequence reads were collapsed and filtered. For each sample, productive Simpson clonality was calculated as the square root of Simpson's diversity index across productive rearrangements. TCRdb stores this immuneACCESS table with in-frame sequences only. Part of the clones is absent; in the studies checked, under half of the shortfall reflects unresolved V genes, and no reason is known for the rest. For V, J and clone size, that table is used; D and trimming come from the DNA. The sample table shows around 310,000 clones, and roughly 90% are seen once. Jointly, the top ten make up around 0.98% of the sample.

The sample was peripheral blood. This clonotype was sampled from a woman in her thirties or forties with COVID-19, enrolled during active disease.

The DNA sequence is TGTGCCAGCAGTTATGAGGGACAGCTGAACTACAATGAGCAGTTCTTC. This yields the protein CASSYEGQLNYNEQFF. The chain uses TRBV11-1 and TRBJ2-1; 7 middle bases align to TRBD1. CDR1 and CDR2, looked up from the germline V gene (reference sequence), are SGHAT and FQDESV. V loses 6 bases at its end and J loses 3 bases; junction bases beyond the gene matches: 11. Including the terminal cysteine and phenylalanine, the CDR3 comprises 16 residues. Of all the DNA, just the CDR3 is kept, 48 bases in frame from base 1.